This T cell receptor (beta chain) came from a study of T cell responses to AZD1222 COVID-19 vaccine. Study-level findings and limits: Epitopes outside B.1.351 and B.1.1.7 mutated regions reportedly drew nearly half of spike TCRs.

TCRdb's table, derived via immunoSEQ multiplex PCR, lists solely in-frame clones and lacks some. The data contain approximately 160,000 clones, more than 75% of them singletons. This clone has a handful of counts. Its antigen is as yet unknown. Germline assignment: CDR1 SGHTA and CDR2 FQGTGA. The CDR3 consists of 18 residues. Trimming removed 0 bases from V and 1 base from J, with 13 bases in between. The sequencing here drew on peripheral blood, taken on day 0 of AZD1222 vaccination. This TCR derives from an adult in good health. This chain uses TRBV7-3 with TRBJ2-6; tentative D call: TRBD1 (6 bases). The chain's CDR3 is CASSLTSGQLSGANVLTF. The CDR3 bases are TGTGCCAGCAGCTTAACGTCGGGACAACTATCTGGGGCCAACGTCCTGACTTTC.